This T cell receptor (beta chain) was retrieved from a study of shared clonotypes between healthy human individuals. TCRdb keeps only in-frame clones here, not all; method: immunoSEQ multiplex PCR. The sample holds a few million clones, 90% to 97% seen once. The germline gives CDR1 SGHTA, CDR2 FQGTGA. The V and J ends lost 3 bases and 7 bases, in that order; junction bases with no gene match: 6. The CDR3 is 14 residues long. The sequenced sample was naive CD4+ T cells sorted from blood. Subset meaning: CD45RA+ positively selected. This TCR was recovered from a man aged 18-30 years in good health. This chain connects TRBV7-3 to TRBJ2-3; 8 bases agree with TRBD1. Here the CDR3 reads CASSFGQGVYTQYF. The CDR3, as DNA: TGTGCCAGCAGCTTCGGACAGGGTGTATATACGCAGTATTTT. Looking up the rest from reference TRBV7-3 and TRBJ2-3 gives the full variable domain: GAGVSQTPSNKVTEKGKYVELRCDPISGHTALYWYRQSLGQGPEFLIYFQGTGAADDSGLPNDRFFAVRPEGSVSTLKIQRTERGDSAVYLCASSFGQGVYTQYFGPGTRLTVL.